The clone carrying this TCR beta chain was detected only a few times. As handled by the study authors: Estimates of nucleated cell counts were drawn from the amplification of reference gene primers. The method was immunoSEQ multiplex PCR; TCRdb's version includes in-frame clones alone and lacks a portion of them. V and J calls and clone size follow that table, whereas D and trimming were derived from the DNA. The table lists 45,000 to 60,000 clones, roughly 84% of them singletons. The sample originates from a study of blood T cell repertoires in COVID-19. Per the germline V gene, CDR1 is SGHNT and CDR2 is YENEEA. CDR3 size: 15 residues. Unmatched junction bases numbered 5, after V lost 5 bases and J lost 3 bases.

The sequenced sample consisted of peripheral blood. This TCR came from a man aged 45-65 years with acute or convalescent COVID-19. This chain connects TRBV11-3 to TRBJ2-3; 10 bases agree with TRBD2. CDR3 in DNA: TGTGCCAGCAGCCTTTCTAGCGGGGGAACAGATACGCAGTATTTT. This encodes CASSLSSGGTDTQYF.